These 10 T cell receptor beta chains originate from one sample sequenced in a study of blood T cell repertoires in COVID-19. Sequencing used immunoSEQ multiplex PCR; TCRdb keeps in-frame clones, though not all of them. The sample yields a few hundred thousand clones, approximately 89% seen once. What was sequenced was PBMCs or T cells enriched from blood (not recorded which). The receptors originated from a man aged 35 to 55 in a cohort exposed to, infected with or recovered from COVID-19 (not recorded which).

This rearrangement joins TRBV4-2 to TRBJ2-1, with TRBD2 identical over 10 bases. The CDR3 totals 15 residues. The germline V gene encodes CDR1 LGHNA and CDR2 YNFKEQ. V shed 1 base and J 5 bases; nucleotides not matched to a gene: 2. CDR3 in amino acids: CASSQGLAGNNEQFF. CDR3 nucleotides: TGTGCCAGCAGCCAAGGACTAGCGGGTAACAATGAGCAGTTCTTC.

In its sample, this clone was seen once. The gene calls are TRBV3-1 (or the pseudogene TRBV3-2) and TRBJ2-3, with TRBD2 matching over 9 bases. Germline CDR1 LGHDT, CDR2 YNNKEL (reference sequence). Losses at the gene ends were 5 bases for V and 0 bases for J; bases not matched to a gene: 12. The CDR3 is made up of 18 amino acids. CDR3 nucleotide sequence: TGTGCCAGCAGCTCCTGGGCTAGCGGGACATCTAGCACAGATACGCAGTATTTT. This codes for CASSSWASGTSSTDTQYF.

The V call is TRBV28, the J call TRBJ2-3, with 8 bases identical to TRBD1. With 4 bases clipped from V and 5 bases from J, the junction kept 8 bases outside the gene matches. The germline V gene has CDR1 MDHEN and CDR2 SYDVKM. The CDR3 runs 15 residues. This CDR3 reads CASSSPRQGRDTQYF. Written as DNA, the CDR3 is TGTGCCAGCAGTTCCCCCCGACAGGGGCGAGATACGCAGTATTTT.

V and J are TRBV7-2 and TRBJ2-1; D call uncertain. Germline V gene data show CDR1 as SGHTA and CDR2 as FQGNSA. The CDR3 sequence is 14 residues long. Trimming stripped 5 bases from V and 6 bases from J, with 14 bases between. The CDR3 DNA reads as TGTGCCAGCAGCGTAGATCGGGTTGGCAATGAGCAGTTCTTC. It codes for CASSVDRVGNEQFF.

The V gene is TRBV28, the J gene TRBJ2-5, with TRBD2 matching 12 bases. V shed 6 bases, J shed 3 bases, and the junction held 8 bases outside the gene matches. CDR3 size: 16 residues. The germline CDR1 and CDR2 sequences are MDHEN and SYDVKM. As DNA, the CDR3 is TGTGCCAGCAGAAGACTAGCGGGAGCTACGAAAGAGACCCAGTACTTC. This sequence encodes CASRRLAGATKETQYF.

The sample holds a few counts of this clone. The J gene is TRBJ2-7, the V gene TRBV18; 10 bases are shared with TRBD2. Germline lookup yields CDR1 KGHSH and CDR2 LQKENI. V lost 3 bases and J lost 6; bases outside the gene matches: 5. The CDR3 sequence is 14 residues long. Written as DNA, the CDR3 is TGTGCCAGCTCACCTCCCGCTAGCGGGAGCGAGCAGTACTTC. Protein product: CASSPPASGSEQYF.

The sample holds a few counts of this clone. CDR3 protein: CASSQGPIHGIRNTIYF. The CDR3 DNA reads TGTGCCAGCAGCCAGGGCCCCATCCACGGAATCCGAAACACCATATATTTT. The chain combines TRBV3-1 (or the pseudogene TRBV3-2) with TRBJ1-3; D unclear. The CDR3 is made up of 17 amino acids. CDR1 and CDR2 from the germline V gene are LGHDT and YNNKEL (reference sequence). Trimming left V 3 bases short and J 5 bases short, with 20 bases between.

The rearrangement joins TRBV9 to TRBJ1-6, with D possibly TRBD1 on 5 matching bases. Germline CDR1 reads SGDLS; CDR2 reads YYNGEE. CDR3 length: 14 amino acids. V lost 0 bases, J lost 9 bases, and 10 bases lay in between. For the CDR3, the DNA is TGTGCCAGCAGCGTAGACAGGTTTCGTTCACCCCTCCACTTT. Protein product: CASSVDRFRSPLHF. Filled out from reference TRBV9 and TRBJ1-6, the complete variable domain reads DSGVTQTPKHLITATGQRVTLRCSPRSGDLSVYWYQQSLDQGLQFLIQYYNGEERAKGNILERFSAQQFPDLHSELNLSSLELGDSALYFCASSVDRFRSPLHFGNGTRLTVT.

The rearrangement uses TRBV5-1 and TRBJ1-1; unclear D gene. This CDR3 region has 13 residues. The germline V gene has CDR1 SGHRS and CDR2 YFSETQ. The ends were cut back, 4 bases at V and 1 base at J, with 8 bases in the middle. In DNA, the CDR3 is TGCGCCAGCAGCGGGCACACGAACACTGAAGCTTTCTTT. Amino acids: CASSGHTNTEAFF.

The V and J genes are TRBV5-8 and TRBJ1-4, with 7 nucleotides matching TRBD1. The V segment lost 4 bases and the J segment 7 bases; nucleotides outside the gene matches: 13. Germline CDR1 SGHTS, CDR2 YDEGEE. The CDR3 consists of 16 residues. The CDR3 sequence is CASSTRPGQKSEKLFF. The CDR3 DNA sequence: TGTGCCAGCAGCACCCGTCCGGGACAGAAATCTGAAAAACTGTTTTTT.